The entry below gives a single T cell receptor beta chain sequence along with its context. These data belong to a study of T cell changes during pregnancy in multiple sclerosis. TCRdb keeps only in-frame clones here, not all; method: immunoSEQ multiplex PCR. The sample lists approximately 53,000 clones; 90% to 95% were seen once. The receptor comes from a female donor with multiple sclerosis, enrolled in a pregnancy study. The specimen was CD4+ T cells from peripheral blood mononuclear cells, collected before pregnancy.

For the CDR3, the DNA is TGCGCCAGCAGCCCGGCCGACGGAGACAATCAGCCCCAGCATTTT. It codes for CASSPADGDNQPQHF. This chain uses TRBV4-1 with TRBJ1-5; D unclear. CDR1 MGHRA and CDR2 YSYEKL come from the germline V gene. Trimming removed 4 bases from V and 3 bases from J, with 13 bases in between. This CDR3 is built from 15 residues.